One and the same sample provided the 30 T cell receptor beta chains below, sequenced in a study of T cell changes during pregnancy in multiple sclerosis. The method was immunoSEQ multiplex PCR; TCRdb's version includes in-frame clones alone and lacks a portion of them. The sample holds roughly 88,000 clones, around 90% seen once. The sample in question was peripheral blood, obtained in the first trimester of pregnancy. These receptors were collected from a female donor with multiple sclerosis, enrolled in a pregnancy study.

By sample fraction, this clone is medium-sized (0.01 to 0.1%). The CDR3 region is CASMGLTLLHEQYF. CDR3 coding DNA: TGCGCCAGCATGGGACTAACCCTCCTACACGAGCAGTACTTC. J is TRBJ2-7 and V is TRBV10-1; 7 bases are shared with TRBD2. CDR1 and CDR2 from the germline V gene are WNHNN and SYGVQD (reference sequence). The CDR3 sequence is 14 residues long. V gave up 7 bases and J gave up 5 bases; unmatched junction bases: 11.

This chain connects TRBV5-4 to TRBJ2-4; no clear D. The CDR3 has 13 amino acids. Trimming removed 5 bases at V and 0 bases at J, with 6 bases between. Germline-derived CDR1 and CDR2 are SGHNT and YYREEE (reference sequence). CDR3 nucleotides: TGTGCCAGCAGATCCCTAGCCAAAAACATTCAGTACTTC. Translation: CASRSLAKNIQYF. The entire variable domain, with the rest obtained from reference TRBV5-4 and TRBJ2-4, is as follows: ETGVTQSPTHLIKTRGQQVTLRCSSQSGHNTVSWYQQALGQGPQFIFQYYREEENGRGNFPPRFSGLQFPNYSSELNVNALELDDSALYLCASRSLAKNIQYFGAGTRLSVL.

The genes are TRBV4-1 and TRBJ2-7, with TRBD2 matching 7 bases. Per the germline V gene, CDR1 is MGHRA and CDR2 is YSYEKL. The CDR3 covers 14 residues. V shed 2 bases and J 6 bases; nucleotides not matched to a gene: 7. The CDR3 region has the DNA TGCGCCAGCAGCCAAACGATGCTAGCGGTCGAGCAGTACTTC. It translates to CASSQTMLAVEQYF.

This clone was seen a single time. The rearrangement joins TRBV19 to TRBJ1-1, with a possible D match to TRBD1 (6 bases). From germline, CDR1 is LNHDA and CDR2 SQIVND (reference sequence). This CDR3 region has 15 residues. V was shortened by 5 bases and J by 5 bases, with 18 bases between the two germline ends. The CDR3 reads CASSPHSGASTEAFF. The CDR3 DNA reads as TGTGCCAGTAGTCCCCATTCAGGGGCCTCGACTGAAGCTTTCTTT.

The chain joins TRBV9 to TRBJ1-3; D possibly corresponds to TRBD1 (5 bases). This CDR3 region has 14 residues. The V gene lost 2 bases and the J gene lost 1 base, with 7 bases spanning the gap. Germline-derived CDR1 and CDR2 are SGDLS and YYNGEE. CDR3 amino acids: CASSVRGSGNTIYF. The CDR3 region has the DNA TGTGCCAGCAGCGTTCGGGGGTCTGGAAACACCATATATTTT.

J is TRBJ1-2 and V is TRBV28; 12 bases match TRBD1. The CDR3 runs 14 residues. The germline V gene has CDR1 MDHEN and CDR2 SYDVKM. The trim removed 4 bases at V and 8 bases at J, leaving 5 bases unmatched. The CDR3 DNA follows: TGTGCCAGCAGTTCGGGACAGGGGGCGCTGGGCTACACCTTC. The encoded protein is CASSSGQGALGYTF.

In nucleotides, the CDR3 is TGTGCCTGGAGCGCCATCGACTCATGGATTAACACCTACGAGCAGTACTTC. Amino acid sequence: CAWSAIDSWINTYEQYF. The rearrangement uses TRBV30 and TRBJ2-7; D uncertain. Germline-derived CDR1 and CDR2 are GTSNPN and SVGIG (reference sequence). The CDR3 spans 17 residues. The germline V and J ends were trimmed by 3 bases and 2 bases, with 23 bases remaining between them.

The rearrangement uses TRBV6-1 and TRBJ1-3, with D perhaps matching TRBD1 (6 bases). This CDR3 region has 14 residues. V was shortened by 1 base and J by 7 bases, with 11 bases between the two germline ends. Germline CDR1 reads MNHNS; CDR2 reads SASEGT. CDR3 coding DNA: TGTGCCAGCAGTGAAGACAGGGTTTGGAACACCATATATTTT. It codes for CASSEDRVWNTIYF.

The chain combines TRBV30 with TRBJ2-3; the match to TRBD2 covers 14 bases. Germline values: CDR1 GTSNPN, CDR2 SVGIG (reference sequence). Trimming took 2 bases from V and 4 from J; bases not matched to a gene: 8. The CDR3 extends over 17 amino acids. CDR3 nucleotides: TGTGCCTGGAGTACCGGGACTAGCGGGAGAGGGGCAGATACGCAGTATTTT. Its protein is CAWSTGTSGRGADTQYF.

The chain carries TRBV7-6 and TRBJ1-3; D unresolved. The V gene's germline CDR1 is SGHVS and CDR2 FNYEAQ. The ends were cut back, 5 bases at V and 0 bases at J, with 8 bases in the middle. The CDR3 covers 14 residues. CDR3 coding DNA: TGTGCCAGCAGCCCCCGGAGCTCTGGAAACACCATATATTTT. Protein sequence: CASSPRSSGNTIYF.

This chain links TRBV29-1 with TRBJ1-3, with D possibly TRBD1 on 6 matching bases. The CDR3 is 12 amino acids. V lost 5 bases to trimming and J lost 4 bases, with 9 bases between them. CDR1 is SQVTM and CDR2 is ANQGSEA in the germline V gene. This CDR3 reads CSVLGAGNTIYF. The CDR3 DNA follows: TGCAGCGTTCTGGGGGCCGGAAACACCATATATTTT.

The J gene is TRBJ2-7, the V gene TRBV6-1, with 10 bases aligning to TRBD1. V lost 6 bases and J lost 0; bases outside the gene matches: 5. CDR1 and CDR2 from the germline V gene are MNHNS and SASEGT. The CDR3 length is 15 residues. CDR3 region: CASRDRGASSYEQYF. CDR3 coding DNA: TGTGCCAGCAGGGACAGGGGGGCTAGCTCCTACGAGCAGTACTTC.

The chain links TRBV6-1 to TRBJ2-2; weak D call: TRBD1 (7 bases). V was pared by 3 bases and J by 7 bases, with 12 bases between. This CDR3 has 14 residues. Germline V gives CDR1 MNHNS, CDR2 SASEGT. CDR3 protein: CASSEVQGGGELFF. The CDR3 DNA reads as TGTGCCAGCAGTGAGGTTCAGGGGGGCGGGGAGCTGTTTTTT.

This clone was observed once. The chain recombines TRBV5-8 with TRBJ2-2; 9 bases map to TRBD1. Germline V gene data show CDR1 as SGHTS and CDR2 as YDEGEE. With V trimmed by 3 bases and J by 0 bases, 6 bases remained unmatched. The CDR3 loop spans 17 amino acids. The CDR3 DNA follows: TGTGCCAGCAGCTCGGGACAGGGCGGTCCGAACACCGGGGAGCTGTTTTTT. It encodes CASSSGQGGPNTGELFF.

The chain carries TRBV7-6 and TRBJ2-2; D is ambiguous. Germline loops: CDR1 SGHVS, CDR2 FNYEAQ. V was cut by 2 bases and J by 0 bases, with 7 bases left in between. The CDR3 has 15 residues. Here the CDR3 reads CASSLWHSNTGELFF. The DNA for the CDR3 is TGTGCCAGCAGCTTATGGCATTCGAACACCGGGGAGCTGTTTTTT.

This clone was seen a few times. This sequence joins TRBV2 and TRBJ1-1; 10 bases align to TRBD1. The CDR3 consists of 14 residues. J was trimmed by 4 bases and V by 4 bases; bases with no gene match: 3. The germline V gene encodes CDR1 SNHLY and CDR2 FYNNEI. The CDR3 DNA is TGTGCCAGCAGTGGGACAGGGGGGAGCACTGAAGCTTTCTTT. It codes for CASSGTGGSTEAFF.

This clone has a single count. The chain carries TRBV2 and TRBJ2-7; 11 positions match TRBD2. The junction had 1 base not matched to a gene; V was cut back by 1 base and J by 2 bases. CDR3 length: 15 residues. Per the germline V gene, CDR1 is SNHLY and CDR2 is FYNNEI. For the CDR3, the DNA is TGTGCCAGCAGTGAAGGGACTAGCGGGCCCTACGAGCAGTACTTC. Residues: CASSEGTSGPYEQYF.

The V gene is TRBV7-9, the J gene TRBJ2-1; perhaps TRBD2 as D (5 bases). The CDR3 extends over 15 amino acids. Trimming left V 10 bases short and J 0 bases short, with 16 bases between. From germline, CDR1 is SEHNR and CDR2 FQNEAQ (reference sequence). The CDR3 coding sequence is TGTGCCACCAATCCTAGCACCAACTCCTACAATGAGCAGTTCTTC. Protein sequence: CATNPSTNSYNEQFF.

The chain couples TRBV2 to TRBJ1-4; TRBD1 matches 8 bases. The junction had 9 bases not matched to a gene; V was cut back by 5 bases and J by 7 bases. Germline V gives CDR1 SNHLY, CDR2 FYNNEI. This CDR3 spans 15 amino acids. CDR3 protein: CASSLTGVSLEKLFF. The CDR3 DNA reads TGTGCCAGCAGTTTGACAGGGGTATCACTTGAAAAACTGTTTTTT.

As DNA, the CDR3 is TGTGCCAGCAGATCAGGAAGCACAGATACGCAGTATTTT. Protein product: CASRSGSTDTQYF. The rearrangement links TRBV27 to TRBJ2-3; no clear D gene. Trimming pared 6 bases from V and 0 bases from J, leaving 7 bases between. Germline V gene data show CDR1 as MNHEY and CDR2 as SMNVEV (reference sequence). CDR3 length: 13 residues.

The rearrangement links TRBV6-5 to TRBJ2-7, with D tentatively TRBD1 (5 bases). Germline V lookup: CDR1 MNHEY, CDR2 SVGAGI. The CDR3 consists of 15 residues. The ends were cut back, 2 bases at V and 2 bases at J, with 13 bases in the middle. The CDR3 protein is CASSYGAGSPYEQYF. The CDR3 DNA follows: TGTGCCAGCAGTTACGGGGCCGGGTCCCCCTACGAGCAGTACTTC.

The chain combines TRBV7-2 with TRBJ2-7, with D perhaps TRBD1 (6 bases). The germline CDR1 and CDR2 sequences are SGHTA and FQGNSA. The CDR3 totals 15 residues. Trimming took off 5 bases at V and 9 bases at J, with 23 bases between the two ends. The chain's CDR3 is CASSPHTGFGDGQYF. The CDR3 coding sequence is TGTGCCAGCAGCCCACATACAGGGTTCGGTGATGGGCAGTACTTC. Using reference TRBV7-2 and TRBJ2-7 for the parts outside the CDR3, the full variable domain is GAGVSQSPSNKVTEKGKDVELRCDPISGHTALYWYRQSLGQGLEFLIYFQGNSAPDKSGLPSDRFSAERTGGSVSTLTIQRTQQEDSAVYLCASSPHTGFGDGQYFGPGTRLTVT.

V and J are TRBV28 and TRBJ2-1; 7 bases line up with TRBD2. V lost 4 bases to trimming and J lost 1 base; unmatched junction nucleotides: 4. This CDR3 spans 15 amino acids. Germline CDR1 is MDHEN and CDR2 is SYDVKM. The CDR3 protein is CASSSPSGSYNEQFF. CDR3 in DNA: TGTGCCAGCAGTTCGCCTAGCGGATCCTACAATGAGCAGTTCTTC.

The chain couples TRBV25-1 to TRBJ2-3; no definite D call. V gave up 10 bases and J gave up 4 bases, with 6 bases separating them. The CDR3 has 10 residues. Germline V gene lookup returns CDR1 MGHDK and CDR2 SYGVNS. CDR3 DNA: TGTGCCACGTCGGCAGATACGCAGTATTTT. It codes for CATSADTQYF.

The rearrangement uses TRBV9 and TRBJ1-4; D not certain. Germline lookup yields CDR1 SGDLS and CDR2 YYNGEE. Trimming pared 0 bases from V and 7 bases from J, leaving 13 bases between. The CDR3 has 15 amino acids. The CDR3 loop is CASSVESRLSEKLFF. The CDR3 coding sequence is TGTGCCAGCAGCGTAGAGTCCCGGTTGTCTGAAAAACTGTTTTTT.

CDR3 nucleotides: TGTGCCAGCAGATCCGGGGTCTCCTACAATGAGCAGTTCTTC. Its translation: CASRSGVSYNEQFF. The J gene is TRBJ2-1, the V gene TRBV2; tentative D call: TRBD2 (5 bases). Trimming shortened V by 6 bases and J by 0 bases, and 9 bases separated the two germline ends. Germline V gives CDR1 SNHLY, CDR2 FYNNEI. The CDR3 extends over 14 amino acids.

V gene TRBV11-3 combines with J gene TRBJ2-1, with 12 bases identical to TRBD2. This CDR3 comprises 14 residues. Losses at the gene ends were 5 bases for V and 10 bases for J; bases not matched to a gene: 6. The germline gives CDR1 SGHNT, CDR2 YENEEA. The CDR3: CASSISSGRGEQFF. The CDR3 bases are TGTGCCAGCAGCATATCTAGCGGGAGGGGAGAGCAGTTCTTC.

The chain combines TRBV5-1 with TRBJ2-1; TRBD2 agrees at 7 bases. The V and J ends lost 3 bases and 8 bases, in that order; junction bases with no gene match: 5. Germline V CDR1 and CDR2: SGHRS, YFSETQ. The CDR3 spans 13 residues. The CDR3 DNA reads TGCGCCAGCAGCTCGAAAACTAGCGATGAGCAGTTCTTC. Amino acid sequence: CASSSKTSDEQFF.

This chain uses TRBV7-9 with TRBJ1-2; TRBD1 matches 7 bases. The V gene end was trimmed by 6 bases and the J gene end by 8 bases; junction bases not matched to a gene: 9. CDR3 length: 13 amino acids. The germline CDR1 and CDR2 sequences are SEHNR and FQNEAQ (reference sequence). The CDR3 reads CASSSTGVSGYTF. The DNA for the CDR3 is TGTGCCAGCAGTTCAACAGGGGTATCGGGCTACACCTTC. The entire variable domain, with the rest obtained from reference TRBV7-9 and TRBJ1-2, is as follows: DTGVSQNPRHKITKRGQNVTFRCDPISEHNRLYWYRQTLGQGPEFLTYFQNEAQLEKSRLLSDRFSAERPKGSFSTLEIQRTEQGDSAMYLCASSSTGVSGYTFGSGTRLTVV.

This rearrangement joins TRBV7-9 to TRBJ2-5, with a possible D match to TRBD2 (6 bases). V shed 8 bases and J shed 0 bases, with 13 bases lying between them. The CDR3 runs to 14 residues. The germline gives CDR1 SEHNR, CDR2 FQNEAQ (reference sequence). CDR3 amino acids: CASAGGGNQETQYF. CDR3 sequence (DNA): TGTGCCAGCGCCGGAGGAGGGAACCAAGAGACCCAGTACTTC.